The 4 T cell receptor beta chains listed next were all sequenced from one sample in a study of blood T cell dynamics during melanoma immunotherapy (dated by TCRdb to about 2020). Library preparation employed the immunoSEQ multiplex PCR assay. TCRdb limited this immuneACCESS table to in-frame rearrangements with V and J called. A share of clones is missing; checked studies link under half to unresolved V genes, and the rest is unexplained. Recorded for this sample are approximately 14,000 clones; 80% to 95% of them occurred a single time. In total, the top ten clones hold 0.8% to 1% of the sample. The meaning of the sample's time point label: week 3, after first cycle of checkpoint inhibitor. The sample here was blood, taken from a patient treated with checkpoint blockade. These receptors were obtained from a human donor with melanoma.

This chain links TRBV5-1 with TRBJ1-3, with D tentatively TRBD1 (5 bases). Trimming pared 3 bases from V and 0 bases from J, leaving 22 bases between. Germline values: CDR1 SGHRS, CDR2 YFSETQ. This CDR3 has 19 residues. CDR3 bases: TGCGCCAGCAGCTCTCCTACCCGGGGACCCAACAGCTCTGGAAACACCATATATTTT. It yields the protein CASSSPTRGPNSSGNTIYF. The complete variable domain, with remaining parts taken from reference TRBV5-1 and TRBJ1-3, reads KAGVTQTPRYLIKTRGQQVTLSCSPISGHRSVSWYQQTPGQGLQFLFEYFSETQRNKGNFPGRFSGRQFSNSRSEMNVSTLELGDSALYLCASSSPTRGPNSSGNTIYFGEGSWLTVV.

The chain has TRBV5-4 and TRBJ2-1; D perhaps matches TRBD1 (5 bases). CDR1 is SGHNT, CDR2 YYREEE, per germline (reference sequence). There are 16 residues in the CDR3. Trimming pared 2 bases from V and 6 bases from J, leaving 18 bases between. The DNA of the CDR3 is TGTGCCAGCAGCTTTCAGGGTCGGTTATTTCCCAATGAGCAGTTCTTC. Its translation is CASSFQGRLFPNEQFF.

The chain couples TRBV6-4 to TRBJ2-7, with 9 bases lining up with TRBD2. The trim removed 4 bases at V and 3 bases at J, leaving 19 bases unmatched. The germline gives CDR1 MRHNA, CDR2 SNTAGT. The CDR3 loop spans 19 amino acids. CDR3: CASSGGQLAAGGPVYEQYF. The CDR3 region has the DNA TGTGCCAGCAGTGGGGGACAACTGGCGGCGGGAGGGCCCGTCTACGAGCAGTACTTC.

The chain combines TRBV19 with TRBJ1-2; 8 nucleotides match TRBD1. CDR3 length: 14 amino acids. J gave up 5 bases and V 6 bases, and 8 bases lay outside the gene matches. The germline V gene has CDR1 LNHDA and CDR2 SQIVND (reference sequence). The CDR3 spells CASSVQGELYGYTF. In nucleotides, the CDR3 is TGTGCCAGTAGCGTACAGGGGGAACTATATGGCTACACCTTC. The whole variable domain, filled in from reference TRBV19 and TRBJ1-2, reads DGGITQSPKYLFRKEGQNVTLSCEQNLNHDAMYWYRQDPGQGLRLIYYSQIVNDFQKGDIAEGYSVSREKKESFPLTVTSAQKNPTAFYLCASSVQGELYGYTFGSGTRLTVV.